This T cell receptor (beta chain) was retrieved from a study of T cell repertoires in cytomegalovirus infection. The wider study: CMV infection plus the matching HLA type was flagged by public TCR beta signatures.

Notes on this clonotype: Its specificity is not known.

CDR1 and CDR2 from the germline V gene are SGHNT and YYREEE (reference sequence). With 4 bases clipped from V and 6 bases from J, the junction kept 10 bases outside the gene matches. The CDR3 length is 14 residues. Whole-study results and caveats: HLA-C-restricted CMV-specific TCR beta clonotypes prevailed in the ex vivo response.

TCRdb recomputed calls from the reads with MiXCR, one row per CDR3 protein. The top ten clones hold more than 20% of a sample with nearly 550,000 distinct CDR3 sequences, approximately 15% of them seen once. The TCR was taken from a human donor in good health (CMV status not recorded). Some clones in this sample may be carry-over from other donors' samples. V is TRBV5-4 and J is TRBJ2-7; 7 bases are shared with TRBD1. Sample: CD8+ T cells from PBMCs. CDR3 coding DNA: TGTGCCAGCAGCCAACGACAGGGACCGTCCGAGCAGTACTTC. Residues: CASSQRQGPSEQYF.